This T cell receptor beta chain was sequenced for a study of regulatory T cells in long-lasting Graves disease. This clonotype was counted many times. Described time point: persistent/refractory GD, antithyroid drugs over 5 years with positive TRAb. Following extraction of RNA from PBMCs, that RNA was used to make the TCR library. Arm-PCR of CDR3 regions and iRepertoire HTBI primers were used to build TCR beta libraries. From the multiplex PCR reads, TCRdb called clonotypes with MiXCR, one entry per CDR3 protein. The data hold 400,000 to 500,000 distinct CDR3 sequences, with roughly 23% observed a single time. The TCR sequence derives from a female donor with Graves disease. The material was peripheral blood mononuclear cells (PBMCs), obtained when the disease was refractory, from a patient treated with antithyroid drugs.

The CDR3 loop reads CASRGRTGFSYEQYF. The CDR3 region has the DNA TGTGCCAGCAGAGGTAGGACAGGCTTCTCCTACGAGCAGTACTTC. The chain carries TRBV28 and TRBJ2-7, with 7 positions matching TRBD1. The ends lost 6 bases at V and 0 bases at J; junction bases unmatched: 8. In germline, CDR1 is MDHEN, CDR2 SYDVKM. The CDR3 has 15 amino acids.